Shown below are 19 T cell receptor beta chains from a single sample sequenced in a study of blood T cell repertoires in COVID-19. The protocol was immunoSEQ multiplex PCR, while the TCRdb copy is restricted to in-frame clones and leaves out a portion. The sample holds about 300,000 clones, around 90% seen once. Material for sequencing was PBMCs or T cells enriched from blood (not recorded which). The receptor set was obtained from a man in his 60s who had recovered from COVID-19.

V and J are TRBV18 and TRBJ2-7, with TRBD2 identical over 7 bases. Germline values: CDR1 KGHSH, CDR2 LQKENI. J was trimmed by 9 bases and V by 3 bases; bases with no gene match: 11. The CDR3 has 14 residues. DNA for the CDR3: TGTGCCAGCTCACCGGGTCGCGGGAGCCGGGTGCAGTACTTC. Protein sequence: CASSPGRGSRVQYF. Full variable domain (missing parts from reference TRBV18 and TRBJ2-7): NAGVMQNPRHLVRRRGQEARLRCSPMKGHSHVYWYRQLPEEGLKFMVYLQKENIIDESGMPKERFSAEFPKEGPSILRIQQVVRGDSAAYFCASSPGRGSRVQYFGPGTRLTVT.

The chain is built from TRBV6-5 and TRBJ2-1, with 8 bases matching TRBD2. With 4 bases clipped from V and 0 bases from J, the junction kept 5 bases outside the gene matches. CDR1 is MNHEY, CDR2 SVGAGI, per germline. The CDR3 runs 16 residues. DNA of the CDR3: TGTGCCAGCAGTTTTCGGGGGGGCAGCTCCTACAATGAGCAGTTCTTC. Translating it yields CASSFRGGSSYNEQFF.

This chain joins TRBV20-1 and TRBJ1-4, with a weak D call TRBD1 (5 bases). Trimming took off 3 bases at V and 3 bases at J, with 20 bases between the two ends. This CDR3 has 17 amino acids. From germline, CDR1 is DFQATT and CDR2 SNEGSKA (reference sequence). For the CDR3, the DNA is TGCAGTGCTAGTTCATTCGGGGACTTAGGATCTAATGAAAAACTGTTTTTT. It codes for CSASSFGDLGSNEKLFF.

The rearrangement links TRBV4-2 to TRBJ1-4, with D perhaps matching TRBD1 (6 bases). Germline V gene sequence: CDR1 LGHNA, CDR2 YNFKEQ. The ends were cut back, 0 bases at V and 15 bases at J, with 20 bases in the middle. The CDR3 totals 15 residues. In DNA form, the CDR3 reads TGTGCCAGCAGCCAAGATCGACAGGCACGGCCGGGGATGTTTTTT. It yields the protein CASSQDRQARPGMFF.

CDR3 sequence reads: CASGLVRGSYNEQFF. CDR3 in DNA: TGTGCTAGTGGTTTGGTACGGGGTTCCTACAATGAGCAGTTCTTC. The chain combines TRBV12-5 with TRBJ2-1; D might be TRBD2 (5 bases). This CDR3 has 15 residues. CDR1 LGHNT and CDR2 FRNRAP come from the germline V gene. The V and J ends lost 0 bases and 1 base respectively, with 7 bases between them. The full variable domain, in which reference TRBV12-5 and TRBJ2-1 provide the parts outside the CDR3, is DARVTQTPRHKVTEMGQEVTMRCQPILGHNTVFWYRQTMMQGLELLAYFRNRAPLDDSGMPKDRFSAEMPDATLATLKIQPSEPRDSAVYFCASGLVRGSYNEQFFGPGTRLTVL.

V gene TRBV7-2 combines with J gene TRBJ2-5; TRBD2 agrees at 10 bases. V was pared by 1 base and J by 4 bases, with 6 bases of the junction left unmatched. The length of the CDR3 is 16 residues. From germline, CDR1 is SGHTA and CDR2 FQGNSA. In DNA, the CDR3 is TGTGCCAGCAGCTTAGGGACTAGCGGAGCGGGAGAGACCCAGTACTTC. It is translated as CASSLGTSGAGETQYF.

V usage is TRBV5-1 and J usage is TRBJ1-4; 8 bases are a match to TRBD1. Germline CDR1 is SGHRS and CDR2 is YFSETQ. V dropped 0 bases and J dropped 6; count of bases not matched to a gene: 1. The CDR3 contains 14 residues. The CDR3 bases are TGCGCCAGCAGCTTGGGGGACAGGCATGAAAAACTGTTTTTT. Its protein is CASSLGDRHEKLFF.

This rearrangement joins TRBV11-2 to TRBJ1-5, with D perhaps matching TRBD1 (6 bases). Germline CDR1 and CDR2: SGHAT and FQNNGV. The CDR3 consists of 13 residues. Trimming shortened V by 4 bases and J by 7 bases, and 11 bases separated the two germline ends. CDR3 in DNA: TGTGCCAGCAGCTCCGCCAGGGGACAGCCCCAGCATTTT. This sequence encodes CASSSARGQPQHF.

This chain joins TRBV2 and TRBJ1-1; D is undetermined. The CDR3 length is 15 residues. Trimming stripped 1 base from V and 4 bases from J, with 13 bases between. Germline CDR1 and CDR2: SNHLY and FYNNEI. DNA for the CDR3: TGTGCCAGCAGTGAAGATTCAGGTAGTGGCACTGAAGCTTTCTTT. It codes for CASSEDSGSGTEAFF.

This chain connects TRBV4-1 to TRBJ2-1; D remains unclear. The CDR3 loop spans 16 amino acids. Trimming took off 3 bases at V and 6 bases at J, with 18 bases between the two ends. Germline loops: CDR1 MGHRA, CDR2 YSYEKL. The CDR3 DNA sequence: TGCGCCAGCAGCCAGCTCCGAGGCTACCTTGGCAATGAGCAGTTCTTC. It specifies CASSQLRGYLGNEQFF.

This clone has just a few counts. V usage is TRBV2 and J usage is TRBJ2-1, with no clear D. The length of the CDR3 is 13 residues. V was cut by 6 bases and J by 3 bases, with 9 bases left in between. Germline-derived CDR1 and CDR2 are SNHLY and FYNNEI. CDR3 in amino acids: CASRPDIYNEQFF. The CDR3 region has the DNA TGTGCCAGCAGACCCGACATCTACAATGAGCAGTTCTTC.

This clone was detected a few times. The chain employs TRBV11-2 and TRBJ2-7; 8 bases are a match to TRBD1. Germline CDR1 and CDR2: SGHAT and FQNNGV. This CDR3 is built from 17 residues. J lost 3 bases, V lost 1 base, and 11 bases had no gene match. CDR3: CASSLVQGQGAFYEQYF. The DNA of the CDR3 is TGTGCCAGCAGCTTAGTGCAAGGGCAGGGGGCTTTCTACGAGCAGTACTTC.

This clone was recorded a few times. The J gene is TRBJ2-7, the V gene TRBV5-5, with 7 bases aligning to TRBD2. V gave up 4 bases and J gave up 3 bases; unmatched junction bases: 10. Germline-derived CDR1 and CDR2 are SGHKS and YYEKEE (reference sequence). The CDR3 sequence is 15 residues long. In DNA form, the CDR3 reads TGTGCCAGCAGCCTTACTAGCGAGAGACTCTACGAGCAGTACTTC. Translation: CASSLTSERLYEQYF. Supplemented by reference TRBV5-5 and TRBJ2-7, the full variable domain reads DAGVTQSPTHLIKTRGQQVTLRCSPISGHKSVSWYQQVLGQGPQFIFQYYEKEERGRGNFPDRFSARQFPNYSSELNVNALLLGDSALYLCASSLTSERLYEQYFGPGTRLTVT.

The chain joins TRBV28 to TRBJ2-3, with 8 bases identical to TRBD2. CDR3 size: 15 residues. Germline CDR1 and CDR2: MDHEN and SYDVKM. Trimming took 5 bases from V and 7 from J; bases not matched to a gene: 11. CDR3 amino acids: CASSPPASGLYTQYF. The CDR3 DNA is TGTGCCAGCAGTCCCCCGGCTAGCGGGTTATATACGCAGTATTTT.

The CDR3 reads CAWSKLGGRPNQPQHF. CDR3 nucleotides: TGTGCCTGGAGTAAATTGGGAGGGAGGCCCAATCAGCCCCAGCATTTT. J is TRBJ1-5 and V is TRBV30; D remains unclear. V lost 2 bases and J lost 3, with 17 bases in between. Germline-derived CDR1 and CDR2 are GTSNPN and SVGIG (reference sequence). The CDR3 length is 16 residues.

The CDR3 sequence: CASSQARGSQFF. In DNA form, the CDR3 reads TGTGCCAGCAGCCAAGCTAGGGGGTCACAGTTCTTC. The rearrangement uses TRBV11-3 and TRBJ2-1, with D possibly matching TRBD1 (6 bases). The CDR3 totals 12 residues. Trimming cost V 5 bases and J 13 bases, with 15 bases left between them. CDR1 and CDR2 (germline): SGHNT, YENEEA.

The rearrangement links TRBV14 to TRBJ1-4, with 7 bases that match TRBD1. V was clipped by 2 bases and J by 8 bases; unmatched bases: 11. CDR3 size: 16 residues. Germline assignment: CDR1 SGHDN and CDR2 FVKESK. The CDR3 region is CASSQSWQGVREKLFF. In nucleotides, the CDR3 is TGTGCCAGCAGCCAATCGTGGCAGGGGGTTAGAGAAAAACTGTTTTTT.

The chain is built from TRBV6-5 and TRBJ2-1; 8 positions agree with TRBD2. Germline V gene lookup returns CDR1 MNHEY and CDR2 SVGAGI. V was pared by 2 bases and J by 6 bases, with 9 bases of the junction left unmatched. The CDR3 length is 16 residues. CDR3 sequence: CASSYGGSGTFNEQFF. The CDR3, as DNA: TGTGCCAGCAGTTACGGCGGTAGCGGGACTTTCAATGAGCAGTTCTTC.

CDR3 protein: CASSQVSTGSDYGYTF. CDR3 DNA sequence: TGCGCCAGCAGCCAAGTGAGTACAGGGAGCGACTATGGCTACACCTTC. The J gene is TRBJ1-2, the V gene TRBV4-1; possibly TRBD1 for D (6 bases). Germline loops: CDR1 MGHRA, CDR2 YSYEKL. This CDR3 spans 16 amino acids. V was clipped by 1 base and J by 3 bases, with 15 bases between them.